This T cell receptor (beta chain) was identified during a study of shared clonotypes between healthy human individuals. This clone was seen only once. The same CDR3 is also encoded by other DNA sequences in this sample. This CDR3 has 15 amino acids. Germline CDR1 MDHEN, CDR2 SYDVKM. V was shortened by 2 bases and J by 0 bases, with 10 bases between the two germline ends. Assay used: immunoSEQ multiplex PCR; TCRdb lists only in-frame clones, some missing. The repertoire holds some 1,100,000 clones, with more than 75% as singletons. The genes are TRBV28 and TRBJ1-2; D not certain. The TCR sequence derives from a man between 18 and 35 years old in good health. Some clones in this sample may be carry-over from other donors' samples. The material sequenced was memory CD4+ T cells from PBMCs. The subset here: CD45RA-negative fraction. The CDR3 reads CASSLRTGTNYGYTF. In DNA form, the CDR3 reads TGTGCCAGCAGTTTACGGACGGGCACTAACTATGGCTACACCTTC.